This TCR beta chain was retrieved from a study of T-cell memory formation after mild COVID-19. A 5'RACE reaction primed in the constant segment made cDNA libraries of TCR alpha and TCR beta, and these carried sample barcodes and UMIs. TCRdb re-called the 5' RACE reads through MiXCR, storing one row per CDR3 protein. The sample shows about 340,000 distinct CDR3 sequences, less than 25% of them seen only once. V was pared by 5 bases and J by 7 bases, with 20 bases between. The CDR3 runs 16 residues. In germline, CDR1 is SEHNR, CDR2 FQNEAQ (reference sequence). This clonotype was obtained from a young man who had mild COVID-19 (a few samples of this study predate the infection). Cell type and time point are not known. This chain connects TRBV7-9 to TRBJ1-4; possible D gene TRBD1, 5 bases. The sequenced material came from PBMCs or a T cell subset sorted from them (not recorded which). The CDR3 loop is CASSPRSTARGEKLFF. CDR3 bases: TGTGCCAGCAGCCCCCGTTCGACAGCGCGGGGTGAAAAACTGTTTTTT.